This T cell receptor beta chain stems from a study of blood T cell repertoires in COVID-19. Looking at the study overall: Material from acute and convalescent COVID-19 was sourced from the United States, Italy and Spain. T cells, B-cell-depleted T cells, or PBMCs provided the cDNA or gDNA that served as material.

In this sample, this clone turned up once. This CDR3 has 11 amino acids. Looked up from germline, CDR1 is DFQATT and CDR2 is SNEGSKA (reference sequence). V gave up 3 bases and J gave up 4 bases, with 7 bases separating them. In the original analysis: Reference gene primer amplification gave estimated nucleated cell counts. Some clones are missing from TCRdb's copy, which holds only in-frame ones; the method was immunoSEQ multiplex PCR. D and trimming come from the DNA, and the V and J calls and clone size come from that table. Of more than 95,000 clones listed, roughly 86% are singletons. Specimen: peripheral blood. The chain uses TRBV20-1 and TRBJ2-7; the D gene is possibly TRBD2 (6 bases). This receptor was taken from a woman between 55 and 75 years old in a cohort sampled during active or convalescent COVID-19. The CDR3 DNA follows: TGCAGTGCTAGTGCGGGGTACGAGCAGTACTTC. It is translated as CSASAGYEQYF.